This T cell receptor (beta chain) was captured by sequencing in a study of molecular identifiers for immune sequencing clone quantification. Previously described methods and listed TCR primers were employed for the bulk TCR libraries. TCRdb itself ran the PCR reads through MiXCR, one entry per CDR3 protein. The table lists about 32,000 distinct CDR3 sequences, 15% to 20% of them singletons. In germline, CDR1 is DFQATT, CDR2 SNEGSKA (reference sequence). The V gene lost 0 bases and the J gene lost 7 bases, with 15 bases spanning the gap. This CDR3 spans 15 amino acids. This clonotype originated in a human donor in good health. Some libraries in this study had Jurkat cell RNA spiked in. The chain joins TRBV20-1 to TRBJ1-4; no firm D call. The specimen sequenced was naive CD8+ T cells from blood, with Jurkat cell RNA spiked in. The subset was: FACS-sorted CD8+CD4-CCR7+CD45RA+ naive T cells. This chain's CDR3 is CSARDIRHSSEKLFF. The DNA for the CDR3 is TGCAGTGCTAGAGATATAAGACATAGTAGTGAAAAACTGTTTTTT.